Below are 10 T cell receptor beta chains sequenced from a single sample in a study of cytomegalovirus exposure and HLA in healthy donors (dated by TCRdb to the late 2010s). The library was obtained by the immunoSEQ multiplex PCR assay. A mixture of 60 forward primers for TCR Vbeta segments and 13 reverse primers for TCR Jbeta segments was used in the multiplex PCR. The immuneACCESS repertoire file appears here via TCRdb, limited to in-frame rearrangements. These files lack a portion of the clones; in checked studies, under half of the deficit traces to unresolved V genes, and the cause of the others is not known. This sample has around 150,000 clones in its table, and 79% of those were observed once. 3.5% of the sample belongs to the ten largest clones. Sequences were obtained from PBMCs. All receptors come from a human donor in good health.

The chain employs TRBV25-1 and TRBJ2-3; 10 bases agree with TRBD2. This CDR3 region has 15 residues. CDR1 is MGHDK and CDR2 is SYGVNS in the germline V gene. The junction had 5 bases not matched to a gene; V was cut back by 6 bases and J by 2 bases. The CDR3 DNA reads TGTGCCAGCAGCCCGGGACTAGCGAACACAGATACGCAGTATTTT. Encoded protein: CASSPGLANTDTQYF.

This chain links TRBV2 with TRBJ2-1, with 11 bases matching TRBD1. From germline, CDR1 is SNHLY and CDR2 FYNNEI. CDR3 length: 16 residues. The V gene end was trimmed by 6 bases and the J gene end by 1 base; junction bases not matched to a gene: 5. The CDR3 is CASSRGQGASYNEQFF. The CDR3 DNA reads TGTGCCAGCAGCCGCGGACAGGGGGCTTCCTACAATGAGCAGTTCTTC.

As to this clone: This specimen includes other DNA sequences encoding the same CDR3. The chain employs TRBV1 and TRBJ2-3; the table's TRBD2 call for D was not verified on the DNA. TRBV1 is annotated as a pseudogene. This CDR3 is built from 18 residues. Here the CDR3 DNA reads TGCACCAGCAGCCCGAGGGGTAGCGGGGAACGTCGTGAGAATACGCAGTATTTT. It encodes CTSSPRGSGERRENTQYF.

The CDR3 DNA sequence: TGTGCCAGCAGCGTAGAATTGTCTAGCGGGGGCCGGAGCTCCTACAATGAGCAGTTCTTC. Its protein product is CASSVELSSGGRSSYNEQFF. J is TRBJ2-1 and V is TRBV9; 10 nucleotides agree with TRBD2. J gave up 0 bases and V 0 bases, and 12 bases lay outside the gene matches. This CDR3 region has 20 residues. Germline lookup yields CDR1 SGDLS and CDR2 YYNGEE.

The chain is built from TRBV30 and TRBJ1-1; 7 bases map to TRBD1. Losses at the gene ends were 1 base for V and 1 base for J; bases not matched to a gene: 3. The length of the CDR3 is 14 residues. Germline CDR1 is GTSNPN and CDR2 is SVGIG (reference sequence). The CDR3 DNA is TGTGCCTGGAGTGGCGGGACAGCGAACACTGAAGCTTTCTTT. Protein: CAWSGGTANTEAFF.

The CDR3 bases are TGCGCCAGCAGCCAACAGACAGGGGTCCCATCGGGAGCTTTCTTT. It translates to CASSQQTGVPSGAFF. The genes are TRBV4-3 and TRBJ1-1; 8 positions match TRBD1. With V trimmed by 2 bases and J by 10 bases, 12 bases remained unmatched. This CDR3 is built from 15 residues. In germline, CDR1 is LGHNA, CDR2 YSLEER.

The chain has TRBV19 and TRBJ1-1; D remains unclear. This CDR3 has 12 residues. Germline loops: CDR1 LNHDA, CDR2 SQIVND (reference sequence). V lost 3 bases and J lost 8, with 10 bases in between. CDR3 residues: CASSMGLGEAFF. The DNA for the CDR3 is TGTGCCAGTAGTATGGGCCTCGGAGAAGCTTTCTTT.

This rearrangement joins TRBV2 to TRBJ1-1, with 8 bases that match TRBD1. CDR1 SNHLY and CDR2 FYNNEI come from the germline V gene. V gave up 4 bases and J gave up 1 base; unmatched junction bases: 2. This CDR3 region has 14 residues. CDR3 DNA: TGTGCCAGCAGTGGGACAGGGAGGAACACTGAAGCTTTCTTT. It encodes CASSGTGRNTEAFF.

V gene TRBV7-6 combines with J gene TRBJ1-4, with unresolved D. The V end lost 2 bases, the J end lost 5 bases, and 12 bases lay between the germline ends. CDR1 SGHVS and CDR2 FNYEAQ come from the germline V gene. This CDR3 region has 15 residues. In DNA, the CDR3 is TGTGCCAGCAGCTTATTCCGGAGGTGGAATGAAAAACTGTTTTTT. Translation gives CASSLFRRWNEKLFF. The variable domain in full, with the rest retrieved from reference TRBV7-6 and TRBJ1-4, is GAGVSQSPRYKVTKRGQDVALRCDPISGHVSLYWYRQALGQGPEFLTYFNYEAQQDKSGLPNDRFSAERPEGSISTLTIQRTEQRDSAMYRCASSLFRRWNEKLFFGSGTQLSVL.

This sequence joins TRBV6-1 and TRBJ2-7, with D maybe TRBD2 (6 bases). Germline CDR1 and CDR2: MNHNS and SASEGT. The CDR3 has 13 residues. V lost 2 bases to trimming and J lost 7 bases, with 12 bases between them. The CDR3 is CASSESWTTEQYF. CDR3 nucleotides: TGTGCCAGCAGTGAAAGCTGGACTACGGAGCAGTACTTC.